The rows below give T cell receptor beta chains drawn from one sample of a study of beta chain features in type 1 diabetes. Clones were read by immunoSEQ multiplex PCR, and TCRdb kept only the in-frame ones, dropping some. The sample has around 250,000 clones, about 14% seen once. The sample was naive CD4+ T cells from blood. The receptors were sampled from a man in his thirties or forties with type 1 diabetes. The CDR3 runs from the conserved cysteine through the conserved F or W. D genes are given only for firm matches. Only part of the rows carry a size: once, few, many, or a class if the clone is expanded.

J | size | D | V | DNA | CDR3
TRBJ1-5 | few | NA | TRBV28 | TGTGCCAGCAGTTTATACGGGTCTCAGCCCCAGCATTTT | CASSLYGSQPQHF
TRBJ2-1 | few | TRBD1 | TRBV6-5 | TGTGCCAGCAGTCCCGGGACAGCCTACAATGAGCAGTTCTTC | CASSPGTAYNEQFF
TRBJ2-7 | few | NA | TRBV5-1 | TGCGCCAGCAGCTCCACTTCCTACGAGCAGTACTTC | CASSSTSYEQYF
TRBJ1-6 | few | NA | TRBV19 | TGTGCCAGTAGTGTTGGGGGGTATTCACCCCTCCACTTT | CASSVGGYSPLHF
TRBJ2-3 | NA | NA | TRBV9 | TGTGCCAGCAGCGTAGATCCGAGCACAGATACGCAGTATTTT | CASSVDPSTDTQYF
TRBJ2-7 | few | TRBD1 | TRBV4-2 | TGTGCCAGCAGCCAACCATTACAGGGGTACGAGCAGTACTTC | CASSQPLQGYEQYF
TRBJ2-7 | NA | TRBD2 | TRBV4-1 | TGCGCCAGCAGCCAAGATAGAGCGGGGGCCTACGAGCAGTACTTC | CASSQDRAGAYEQYF
TRBJ2-3 | NA | NA | TRBV5-1 | TGCGCCAGCAGCTTGGGCAGGGCATCAGATACGCAGTATTTT | CASSLGRASDTQYF
TRBJ2-2 | few | TRBD2 | TRBV2 | TGTGCCAGCAGTGAAGTAGCGGGAAACACCGGGGAGCTGTTTTTT | CASSEVAGNTGELFF
TRBJ1-1 | NA | NA | TRBV30 | TGTGCCTGGAATGACAAGGCCACTGAAGTTTTCTTT | CAWNDKATEVFF
TRBJ2-7 | few | NA | TRBV6-5 | TGTGCCAGCTCCCCGGCGGTCGAGCAGTACTTC | CASSPAVEQYF
TRBJ1-6 | NA | NA | TRBV5-4 | TGTGCCAGCAGCGGCGGAGGTGTCTCCTATAATTCACCCCTCCACTTT | CASSGGGVSYNSPLHF
TRBJ1-1 | NA | NA | TRBV6-5 | TGTGCCACAACTCGCTTAGGGAGCGAGGCTTTCTTT | CATTRLGSEAFF
TRBJ1-1 | NA | TRBD1 | TRBV30 | TGTGCCTGGGGCGGGACAGGGAACACTGAAGCTTTCTTT | CAWGGTGNTEAFF
TRBJ2-7 | NA | TRBD1 | TRBV11-2 | TGTGCCAGCAGCTTAGGGGCAGGGGGCTCGAGGGAGCAGTACTTC | CASSLGAGGSREQYF
TRBJ2-3 | few | TRBD2 | TRBV5-1 | TGCGCCAGCACCGGAGGGGGACTAGGAACAGATACGCAGTATTTT | CASTGGGLGTDTQYF
TRBJ1-5 | NA | TRBD1 | TRBV15 | TGTGCCACCAGCAGTGTCGTAGGGACAGGGTTAAATCAGCCCCAGCATTTT | CATSSVVGTGLNQPQHF
TRBJ1-1 | NA | TRBD1 | TRBV19 | TGTGCCAGTAGTATAGGACAGGGGATCACTGAAGCTTTCTTT | CASSIGQGITEAFF
TRBJ2-7 | few | TRBD2 | TRBV4-1 | TGCGCCAGCAGCCAATCCCTAGCGGGGGAATCCTACGAGCAGTACTTC | CASSQSLAGESYEQYF
TRBJ1-1 | NA | TRBD1 | TRBV4-1 | TGCGCCAGCAGCCAAGGGACAGGGGTGAACACTGAAGCTTTCTTT | CASSQGTGVNTEAFF
TRBJ1-2 | NA | NA | TRBV5-6 | TGTGCCAGCAGCTCGGACAGCGTCTATGGCTACACCTTC | CASSSDSVYGYTF
TRBJ2-1 | NA | NA | TRBV5-1 | TGCGCCAGCAAGGATCTAGCATCCTACAATGAGCAGTTCTTC | CASKDLASYNEQFF
TRBJ2-3 | NA | NA | TRBV27 | TGTGCCAGCAGTTTTCCAGGGTTGGGGACAGATACGCAGTATTTT | CASSFPGLGTDTQYF
TRBJ2-5 | NA | NA | TRBV12-5 | TGTGCTAGTGGTTTGTCAGGGTTCCAAGAGACCCAGTACTTC | CASGLSGFQETQYF
TRBJ2-2 | NA | NA | TRBV2 | TGTGCCAGCATCACAGGGCCATCGGACACCGGGGAGCTGTTTTTT | CASITGPSDTGELFF
TRBJ2-5 | NA | TRBD2 | TRBV12-5 | TGTGCTAGTGGTCCCGGACTAGCGGGGGGTACGATTCTAGAGACCCAGTACTTC | CASGPGLAGGTILETQYF
TRBJ2-1 | few | TRBD2 | TRBV11-2 | TGTGCCAGCAGCTTAGAGGGAGCGGGAGGGCCGTCTTTGAATGAGCAGTTCTTC | CASSLEGAGGPSLNEQFF
TRBJ1-2 | few | TRBD1 | TRBV30 | TGTGCCTGGAGTGTACCAGGGGGCGAGAACTATGGCTACACCTTC | CAWSVPGGENYGYTF
TRBJ1-2 | once | TRBD1 | TRBV18 | TGTGCCAGCTCACCGGGACAGGGCCCTGGCTACACCTTC | CASSPGQGPGYTF
TRBJ1-2 | NA | TRBD1 | TRBV5-1 | TGCGCCAGCAGCACCGGGACAGGGGAATATGGCTACACCTTC | CASSTGTGEYGYTF
TRBJ2-5 | NA | TRBD2 | TRBV2 | TGTGCCAGCAGTGAACTAGCGGGGGGTCAAGAGACCCAGTACTTC | CASSELAGGQETQYF